The rows below give T cell receptor beta chains drawn from one sample of a study of CD8 T cells in ankylosing spondylitis. TCRdb recomputed calls from the 5' RACE reads with MiXCR, one row per CDR3 protein. The profile shows roughly 260,000 distinct CDR3 sequences, about 19% of them singletons. The sample consisted of blood, either unsorted or a sorted T cell fraction (not recorded which). The receptor set was obtained from a male donor with ankylosing spondylitis or in good health (not recorded which). The CDR3 runs from the conserved cysteine through the conserved F or W. The D gene is left open where the match is weak. Clone size is given for some rows only: seen once, a few or many times, or a class if the clone is expanded.

size	length	D	V	J	CDR3	DNA
few	16	NA	TRBV4-1	TRBJ2-5	CASSQVSATGQETQYF	TGCGCCAGCAGCCAAGTTTCTGCGACAGGCCAAGAGACCCAGTACTTC
few	12	TRBD1	TRBV20-1	TRBJ1-1	CRTGGGNTEAFF	TGCCGGACAGGGGGGGGGAACACTGAAGCTTTCTTT
NA	15	NA	TRBV24-1	TRBJ2-4	CATSDTTTGTPIQYF	TGTGCCACCAGTGACACAACGACCGGGACTCCGATTCAGTACTTC
NA	14	TRBD1	TRBV5-1	TRBJ1-5	CASQGVRRNQPQHF	TGCGCCAGCCAGGGGGTCAGACGCAATCAGCCCCAGCATTTT
many	14	NA	TRBV20-1	TRBJ2-5	CSARGAGAGETQYF	TGCAGTGCTAGAGGGGCAGGGGCAGGGGAGACCCAGTACTTC
few	16	TRBD1	TRBV24-1	TRBJ2-1	CATSDPVGTGRNEQFF	TGTGCCACCAGTGATCCCGTAGGGACAGGCCGCAATGAGCAGTTCTTC
NA	13	TRBD1	TRBV7-9	TRBJ2-1	CATDRGIGNEQFF	TGTGCCACGGACAGGGGGATTGGCAATGAGCAGTTCTTC
few	14	TRBD1	TRBV7-9	TRBJ2-1	CASSPGQGVWEQFF	TGTGCCAGCAGCCCGGGACAGGGGGTATGGGAGCAGTTCTTC
NA	20	TRBD1	TRBV7-8	TRBJ2-1	CASSSWVGTGEISSYNEQFF	TGTGCCAGCAGCTCCTGGGTGGGGACAGGAGAAATATCCTCCTACAATGAGCAGTTCTTC
NA	15	TRBD2	TRBV6-1	TRBJ2-3	CASSLLAGGRDTQYF	TGTGCCAGCAGCCTCCTAGCGGGGGGGAGAGATACGCAGTATTTT
NA	14	NA	TRBV27	TRBJ2-3	CASTGTYSGGTQYF	TGTGCCAGCACCGGGACTTACTCCGGGGGTACGCAGTATTTT
many	17	TRBD2	TRBV27	TRBJ2-3	CASSSPGTSVGTDTQYF	TGTGCCAGCAGTTCGCCCGGGACTAGCGTCGGCACAGATACGCAGTATTTT
once	12	NA	TRBV19	TRBJ1-5	CASSIGDQPQHF	TGTGCCAGTAGTATAGGGGATCAGCCCCAGCATTTT
many	15	TRBD1	TRBV5-1	TRBJ1-2	CASSWGQGLNYGYTF	TGCGCCAGCAGCTGGGGACAGGGCCTAAACTATGGCTACACCTTC
many	16	TRBD1	TRBV5-1	TRBJ1-1	CASSLTGQGWDTEAFF	TGCGCCAGCAGCTTGACCGGACAGGGATGGGACACTGAAGCTTTCTTT
NA	12	TRBD1	TRBV4-1	TRBJ1-1	CASSQGDRAAFF	TGCGCCAGCAGCCAAGGGGACAGGGCGGCTTTCTTT
many	15	TRBD1	TRBV6-1	TRBJ1-1	CASTPFGTGATEAFF	TGTGCCAGCACCCCGTTCGGGACAGGGGCCACTGAAGCTTTCTTT
few	16	TRBD2	TRBV12-3/TRBV12-4	TRBJ2-5	CASSHTSGGALETQYF	TGTGCCAGCAGTCACACTAGCGGGGGGGCCTTGGAGACCCAGTACTTC
NA	13	NA	TRBV3-1	TRBJ1-1	CASSLKTGTEAFF	TGTGCCAGCAGCCTAAAGACGGGCACTGAAGCTTTCTTT
few	14	NA	TRBV7-9	TRBJ2-5	CASSLITGLETQYF	TGTGCCAGCAGCTTAATTACAGGGTTGGAGACCCAGTACTTC
NA	13	TRBD1	TRBV27	TRBJ1-1	CASNDRAGTEAFF	TGTGCCAGCAACGACAGGGCGGGCACTGAAGCTTTCTTT
few	13	NA	TRBV2	TRBJ2-5	CASNGFTRETQYF	TGTGCCAGCAACGGTTTTACCCGAGAGACCCAGTACTTC
NA	16	TRBD2	TRBV3-1	TRBJ2-3	CASSQDSGGRTDTQYF	TGTGCCAGCAGCCAAGATAGCGGGGGCAGGACAGATACGCAGTATTTT
NA	13	NA	TRBV20-1	TRBJ2-5	CSARAVTSETQYF	TGCAGTGCTAGGGCGGTGACAAGTGAGACCCAGTACTTC
NA	16	NA	TRBV24-1	TRBJ2-3	CATSDRDTTSTDTQYF	TGTGCCACCAGTGATCGGGACACTACTAGCACAGATACGCAGTATTTT
NA	15	TRBD1	TRBV24-1	TRBJ2-3	CATSDPGQGSDTQYF	TGTGCCACCAGTGATCCTGGACAGGGCTCAGATACGCAGTATTTT